Below, 10 T cell receptor beta chains from the same sample are listed, as sequenced in a study of circulating CD8 cells and anti-PD-1 response in melanoma. TCR libraries were prepared from roughly 14 ng of total RNA with the QIAseq Immune Repertoire TCR panel. TCRdb used MiXCR to reprocess the reads, holding one entry per CDR3 protein. The sample holds approximately 1,300 distinct CDR3 sequences, 6.3% seen once. Four subsets defined by PD-1 and/or TIGIT were sorted from live CD3+CD8+TCRalphabeta+ cells. The sequencing here drew on CD8+ T cells from PBMCs, taken at baseline or after one month of anti-PD-1 therapy (not recorded which). These receptors were taken from a human donor with melanoma.

J is TRBJ2-1 and V is TRBV28; the D is unclear. The V end lost 2 bases, the J end lost 8 bases, and 10 bases lay between the germline ends. Germline V CDR1 and CDR2: MDHEN, SYDVKM. CDR3 length equals 13 residues. CDR3 DNA: TGTGCCAGCAGTTTAGGCGGAACCTATGAGCAGTTCTTC. The encoded protein is CASSLGGTYEQFF.

This clonotype ranks as medium-sized (0.01 to 0.1%). CDR3 in amino acids: CASSYSMGRQPQHF. CDR3 bases: TGTGCCAGCAGTTACAGTATGGGAAGACAGCCCCAGCATTTT. The chain carries TRBV6-5 and TRBJ1-5; D unresolved. The CDR3 consists of 14 residues. V lost 2 bases, J lost 7 bases, and 12 bases lay in between. CDR1 and CDR2 from the germline V gene are MNHEY and SVGAGI.

This clonotype has just a few counts. The chain carries TRBV11-3 and TRBJ2-1, with 12 bases matching TRBD2. V gave up 1 base and J gave up 7 bases; unmatched junction bases: 5. The CDR3 consists of 16 residues. Germline V gene sequence: CDR1 SGHNT, CDR2 YENEEA. CDR3 coding DNA: TGTGCCAGCAGCTTAGGGGGACTAGCGGGTAGGAATGAGCAGTTCTTC. Translating gives CASSLGGLAGRNEQFF.

This clonotype counts as medium-sized. The chain couples TRBV27 to TRBJ2-7; D is unclear. This CDR3 comprises 15 residues. V lost 2 bases and J lost 7, with 18 bases in between. CDR1 is MNHEY and CDR2 is SMNVEV in the germline V gene (reference sequence). CDR3 residues: CASSLQDLPSEEQYF. In nucleotides, the CDR3 is TGTGCCAGCAGTTTACAGGACCTTCCTTCGGAAGAGCAGTACTTC.

By share, this clonotype counts as medium-sized. This chain links TRBV27 with TRBJ2-1, with D possibly being TRBD1 (5 bases). In germline, CDR1 is MNHEY, CDR2 SMNVEV (reference sequence). Between the trimmed V and J ends, which lost 3 bases and 7 bases, there was a span of 16 bases. CDR3 length: 15 amino acids. In nucleotides, the CDR3 is TGTGCCAGCAGTTTTTATGGGGCAGAATTGAATGAGCAGTTCTTC. Translating gives CASSFYGAELNEQFF.

The gene calls are TRBV7-8 and TRBJ2-4; D ambiguous. Between the trimmed V and J ends, which lost 1 base and 9 bases, there was a span of 10 bases. The CDR3 contains 13 residues. In germline, CDR1 is SGHVS, CDR2 FQNEAQ. This CDR3 reads CASSLDPASIQYF. In DNA, the CDR3 is TGTGCCAGCAGCTTAGACCCGGCTAGCATTCAGTACTTC.

By share, this clonotype ranks as medium-sized (0.01 to 0.1%). The chain combines TRBV27 with TRBJ2-7, with 7 bases lining up with TRBD1. CDR1 and CDR2 (germline): MNHEY, SMNVEV (reference sequence). The V and J ends lost 4 bases and 0 bases, in that order; junction bases with no gene match: 6. This CDR3 is built from 15 residues. The CDR3 DNA is TGTGCCAGCAGTTATGGGACAGCTAGCTCCTACGAGCAGTACTTC. Translating gives CASSYGTASSYEQYF.

This clonotype counts as large. The chain has TRBV28 and TRBJ1-1, with a possible D match to TRBD1 (5 bases). This CDR3 is built from 13 residues. The germline gives CDR1 MDHEN, CDR2 SYDVKM. V was shortened by 2 bases and J by 6 bases, with 10 bases between the two germline ends. The CDR3 nucleotides read TGTGCCAGCAGTTTAACAGGACTGGCTGAAGCTTTCTTT. Translation: CASSLTGLAEAFF.

This clonotype is medium-sized in the sample. The chain uses TRBV19 and TRBJ2-7; D is unclear. CDR1 and CDR2 (germline): LNHDA, SQIVND (reference sequence). Trimming took off 6 bases at V and 4 bases at J, with 13 bases between the two ends. The CDR3 is 13 amino acids. CDR3: CASSPRVHYEQYF. The CDR3 DNA reads as TGTGCCAGTAGCCCCCGGGTCCATTACGAGCAGTACTTC. The complete variable domain, with remaining parts taken from reference TRBV19 and TRBJ2-7, reads DGGITQSPKYLFRKEGQNVTLSCEQNLNHDAMYWYRQDPGQGLRLIYYSQIVNDFQKGDIAEGYSVSREKKESFPLTVTSAQKNPTAFYLCASSPRVHYEQYFGPGTRLTVT.

By share, this clonotype counts as medium-sized. The CDR3 DNA is TGTGCCAGCCCGGACAGGGGGCCAAGGGAGCAGTACTTC. It specifies CASPDRGPREQYF. This chain links TRBV25-1 with TRBJ2-7; 11 positions agree with TRBD1. Unmatched junction bases numbered 7, after V lost 8 bases and J lost 7 bases. Germline CDR1 MGHDK, CDR2 SYGVNS. This CDR3 has 13 residues.